Detailed here is one T cell receptor beta chain. In TCRdb, the RT-PCR reads were re-called with MiXCR into one record per CDR3 protein. The table includes over 5,500 distinct CDR3 sequences, 80% to 85% detected once. This record comes from a study of yellow fever vaccine responses in identical twins. The sequence derives from a woman between 18 and 29 years old who received the yellow fever vaccine. The sample in question was T cells from blood (PBMCs), unsorted or a sorted subset (not recorded which), obtained before or after yellow fever vaccination (not recorded which).

The CDR3 bases are TGTGCCAGCAAGGCCTTTAACTATGGCTACACCTTC. This sequence encodes CASKAFNYGYTF. The J gene is TRBJ1-2, the V gene TRBV6-1; no clear D gene. The CDR3 runs to 12 residues. Germline-derived CDR1 and CDR2 are MNHNS and SASEGT. Trimming cost V 7 bases and J 1 base, with 7 bases left between them.